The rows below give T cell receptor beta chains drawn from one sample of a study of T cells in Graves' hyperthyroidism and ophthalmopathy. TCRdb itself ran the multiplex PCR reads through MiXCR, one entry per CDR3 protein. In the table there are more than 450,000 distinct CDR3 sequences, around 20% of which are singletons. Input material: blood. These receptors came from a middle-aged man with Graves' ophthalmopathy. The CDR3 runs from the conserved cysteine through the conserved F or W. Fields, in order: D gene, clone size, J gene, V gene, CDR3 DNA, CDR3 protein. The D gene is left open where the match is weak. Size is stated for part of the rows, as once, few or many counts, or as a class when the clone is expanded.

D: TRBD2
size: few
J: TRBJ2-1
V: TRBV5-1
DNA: TGCGCCAGCAGCTTCCTAGCGGCTCATAATGAGCAGTTCTTC
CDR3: CASSFLAAHNEQFF

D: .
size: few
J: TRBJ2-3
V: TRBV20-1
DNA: TGCAGTGCTAGGATCCCAGACCCTACAAATACGCAGTATTTT
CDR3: CSARIPDPTNTQYF

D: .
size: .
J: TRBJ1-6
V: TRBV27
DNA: TGTGCCAGCCAGGACAGCCTTAATTCACCCCTCCACTTT
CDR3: CASQDSLNSPLHF

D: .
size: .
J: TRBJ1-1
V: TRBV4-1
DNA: TGCGCCAGCAGCCACCAGCAGGGGCTGAACACTGAAGCTTTCTTT
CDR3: CASSHQQGLNTEAFF

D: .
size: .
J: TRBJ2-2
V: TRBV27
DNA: TGTGCCAGCAGTTTCGGGGTCGGGGAGCTGTTTTTT
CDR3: CASSFGVGELFF

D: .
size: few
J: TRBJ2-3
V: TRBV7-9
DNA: TGTGCCAGCAGCTTAGATCAAGGGGCGGATACGCAGTATTTT
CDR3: CASSLDQGADTQYF

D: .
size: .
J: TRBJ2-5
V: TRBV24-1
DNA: TGTGCCACCAGTGATTTCCTGTGGGAGACCCAGTACTTC
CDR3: CATSDFLWETQYF

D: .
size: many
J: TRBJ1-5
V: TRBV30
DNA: TGTGCCTGGAGAGGGCAGCCCAATCAGCCCCAGCATTTT
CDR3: CAWRGQPNQPQHF

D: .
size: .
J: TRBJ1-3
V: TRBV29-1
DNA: TGCAGCGTTCGGGCCGTCGGCTCTGGAAACACCATATATTTT
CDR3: CSVRAVGSGNTIYF

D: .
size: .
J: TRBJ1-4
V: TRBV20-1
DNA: TGCAGTGCTGGAAACGACGGGTGGGTTGAAGATAATGAAAAACTGTTTTTT
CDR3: CSAGNDGWVEDNEKLFF

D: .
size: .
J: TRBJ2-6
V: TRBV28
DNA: TGTGCCAGCGTCGGGACCGGGAGCGTCCTGACTTTC
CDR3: CASVGTGSVLTF

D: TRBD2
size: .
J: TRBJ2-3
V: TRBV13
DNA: TGCGCCAGCAGTGACGCTAGCGGCCGCACAGATACGCAGTATTTT
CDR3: CASSDASGRTDTQYF

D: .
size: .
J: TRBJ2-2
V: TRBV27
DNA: TGTGCCAGCAGTTTGGAGTCCGGGGAGCTGTTTTTT
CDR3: CASSLESGELFF

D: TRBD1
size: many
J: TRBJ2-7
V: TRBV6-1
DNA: TGTGCCAGCAGTTCGGGACAGACCTACGAGCAGTACTTC
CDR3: CASSSGQTYEQYF

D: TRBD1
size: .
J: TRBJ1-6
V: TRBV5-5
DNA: TGTGCCAGCAGTCGAACAGGGGAAACCTATAATTCACCCCTCCACTTT
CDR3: CASSRTGETYNSPLHF

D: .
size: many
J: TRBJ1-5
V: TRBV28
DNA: TGTGCCAGCAGTTTGAGTTTTTATTCAGAAACGAGTAGGTCCAATCAGCCCCAGCATTTT
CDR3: CASSLSFYSETSRSNQPQHF

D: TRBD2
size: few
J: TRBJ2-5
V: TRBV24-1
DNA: TGTGCCACCAGTGATCCCTCCGGGGTAGCGGGGAATCAAGAGACCCAGTACTTC
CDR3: CATSDPSGVAGNQETQYF

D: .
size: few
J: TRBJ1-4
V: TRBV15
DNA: TGTGCCACCAGCCTATCTTGGACGGGTACTGAAAAACTGTTTTTT
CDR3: CATSLSWTGTEKLFF

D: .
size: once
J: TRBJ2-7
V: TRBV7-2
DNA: TGTGCCAGCAGCTTCGACAGGATCTACGAGCAGTACTTC
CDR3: CASSFDRIYEQYF

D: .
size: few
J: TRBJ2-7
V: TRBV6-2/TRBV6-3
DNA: TGTGCCAGCAACCATCGCGACTTCTCCTACGAGCAGTACTTC
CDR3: CASNHRDFSYEQYF

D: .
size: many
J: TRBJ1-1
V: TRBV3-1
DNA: TGTGCCAGCAGCCAAGGAGGGCGGCGGAGGACTGAAGCTTTCTTT
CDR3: CASSQGGRRRTEAFF

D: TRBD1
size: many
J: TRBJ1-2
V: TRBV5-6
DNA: TGTGCCAGCAGTTTGGCCGGGGACAGCTATGGCTACACCTTC
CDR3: CASSLAGDSYGYTF

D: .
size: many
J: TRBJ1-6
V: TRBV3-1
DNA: TGTGCCAGCAGCCAAGTGGGGGGGCCGGGGAATTCACCCCTCCACTTT
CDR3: CASSQVGGPGNSPLHF

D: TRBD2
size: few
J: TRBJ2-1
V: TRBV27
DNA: TGTGCCAGCAGTACCGGGACTAGCGCGTTGGATGAGCAGTTCTTC
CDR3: CASSTGTSALDEQFF

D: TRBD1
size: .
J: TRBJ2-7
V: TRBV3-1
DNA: TGTGCCAGCAGCCAAAGAGGACAGGGGGGCGAGCAGTACTTC
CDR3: CASSQRGQGGEQYF

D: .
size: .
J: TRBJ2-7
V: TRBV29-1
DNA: TGCAGCGTTGGGGGGCTTGACGGTGTTCGGGGGCAGTACTTC
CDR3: CSVGGLDGVRGQYF

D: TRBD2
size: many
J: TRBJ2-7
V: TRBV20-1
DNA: TGCAGTGGGCGACTAGCGGGAGGACTCTACGAGCAGTACTTC
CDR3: CSGRLAGGLYEQYF

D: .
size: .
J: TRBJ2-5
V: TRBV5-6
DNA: TGTGCCAGCAGCTCCAGCCTCAGGACAGCCCAAGAGACCCAGTACTTC
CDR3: CASSSSLRTAQETQYF

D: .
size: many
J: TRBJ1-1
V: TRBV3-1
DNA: TGTGCCAGCAGCCAAGGAGAGATTACTTCCTCCGGAGCTTTCTTT
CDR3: CASSQGEITSSGAFF

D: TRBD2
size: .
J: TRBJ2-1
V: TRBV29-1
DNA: TGCAGCGTTGATGAAACTAGCGGGAGGATTAATGAGCAGTTCTTC
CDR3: CSVDETSGRINEQFF

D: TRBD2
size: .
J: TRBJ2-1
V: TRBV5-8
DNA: TGTGCCAGCAGCTTGGAGGCTAGCGGGGGGTACAAGAATGAGCAGTTCTTC
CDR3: CASSLEASGGYKNEQFF

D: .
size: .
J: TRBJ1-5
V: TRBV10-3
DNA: TGTGCCATCAGTGATACCCACCTTCAGCCCCAGCATTTT
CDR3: CAISDTHLQPQHF

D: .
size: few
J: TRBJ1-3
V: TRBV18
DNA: TGTGCCAGCTCACGAGGGCGCCGGGATATTTCGGGAAACACCATATATTTT
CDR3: CASSRGRRDISGNTIYF

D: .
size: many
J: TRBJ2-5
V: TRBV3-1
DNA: TGTGCCAGCAGCCAAGATTTCAGGGTCACGGAGACCCAGTACTTC
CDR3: CASSQDFRVTETQYF

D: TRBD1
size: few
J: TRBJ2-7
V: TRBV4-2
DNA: TGTGCCAGCAGCTTACAGGGGCCCGGAGAGGGCGAGCAGTACTTC
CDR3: CASSLQGPGEGEQYF

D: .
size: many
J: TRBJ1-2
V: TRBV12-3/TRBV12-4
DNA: TGTGCCAGCAGTGAAAGCCCACTGACAATGATTGGCTACACCTTC
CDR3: CASSESPLTMIGYTF

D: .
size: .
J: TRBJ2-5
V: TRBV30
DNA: TGTGCCTCCGAAATTTTGGAGGGACAGACCCAGTACTTC
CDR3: CASEILEGQTQYF

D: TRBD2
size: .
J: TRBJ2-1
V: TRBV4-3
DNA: TGCGCCAGCAGCCAAGATCTTGAATCCCTAGCGGGAATAAATGAGCAGTTCTTC
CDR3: CASSQDLESLAGINEQFF

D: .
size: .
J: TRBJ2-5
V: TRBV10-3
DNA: TGTGCCATCTCCCAGGAGGAGACCCAGTACTTC
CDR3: CAISQEETQYF

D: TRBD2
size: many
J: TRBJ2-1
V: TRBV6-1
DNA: TGTGCCAGCAGCGATGGACTAGCGGGAGGAGAGCAGTTCTTC
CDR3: CASSDGLAGGEQFF

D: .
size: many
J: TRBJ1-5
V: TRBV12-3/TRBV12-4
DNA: TGTGCCAGCAGTTTAACAGGCGGGGGCAATCAGCCCCAGCATTTT
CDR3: CASSLTGGGNQPQHF

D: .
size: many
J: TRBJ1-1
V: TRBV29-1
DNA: TGCAGCGTTGGTGTGACAGTTAACACTGAAGCTTTCTTT
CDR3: CSVGVTVNTEAFF

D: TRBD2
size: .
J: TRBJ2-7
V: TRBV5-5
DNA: TGTGCCAGCAGCTTGGGGCTAGCGGGAGGGTACTACGAGCAGTACTTC
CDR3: CASSLGLAGGYYEQYF

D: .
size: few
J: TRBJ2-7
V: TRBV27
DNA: TGTGCCAGCAGGGACATATACTACGAGCAGTACTTC
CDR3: CASRDIYYEQYF

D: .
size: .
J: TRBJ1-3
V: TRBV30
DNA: TGTGCCTGGACGAGGGACCCCAGCTCTGGAAACACCATATATTTT
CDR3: CAWTRDPSSGNTIYF

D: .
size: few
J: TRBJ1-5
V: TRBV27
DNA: TGTGCCAGCAGTTTAGGTACAGGGATGAGCAATCAGCCCCAGCATTTT
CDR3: CASSLGTGMSNQPQHF

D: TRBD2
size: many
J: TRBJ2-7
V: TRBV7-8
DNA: TGTGCCAGCACACTCTCGGGCCTCGGGGGGGGGCCTCATTACGAGCAGTACTTC
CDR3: CASTLSGLGGGPHYEQYF

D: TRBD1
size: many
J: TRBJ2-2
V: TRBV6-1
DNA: TGTGCCAGCAGTAAGACAGGGACCGGGGAGCTGTTTTTT
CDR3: CASSKTGTGELFF

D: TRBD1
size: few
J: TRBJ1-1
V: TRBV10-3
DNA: TGTGCCGCCAGACAGGGGGCGGGGAACACTGAAGCTTTCTTT
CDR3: CAARQGAGNTEAFF

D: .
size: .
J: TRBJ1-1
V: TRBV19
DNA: TGTGCCAGTAGTATCGACAGTGGAGCTTTCTTT
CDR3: CASSIDSGAFF

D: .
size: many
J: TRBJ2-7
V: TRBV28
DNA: TGTGCCAGCAGTTCCCTCAGGGGAGGTTTTTACGAGCAGTACTTC
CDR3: CASSSLRGGFYEQYF

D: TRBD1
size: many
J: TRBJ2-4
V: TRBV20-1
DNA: TGCAGTGCTAGATCGAACAGGGGTTCGGGCATTCAGTACTTC
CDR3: CSARSNRGSGIQYF

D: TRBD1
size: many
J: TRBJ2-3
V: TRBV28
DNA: TGTGCCAGCAGTTTCCCCCGACAGGGGAGCACAGATACGCAGTATTTT
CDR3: CASSFPRQGSTDTQYF

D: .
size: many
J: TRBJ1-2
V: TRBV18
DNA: TGTGCCAGCTCACTAGACTATTCGGGCTACACCTTC
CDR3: CASSLDYSGYTF